The clone carrying this TCR beta chain has only a few counts. The antigen is not known. The data stem from a study of T cells after yellow fever vaccination. Study-wide points: A large majority of primary-vaccination clones showed up again after the booster (approximately 96% CD4, 88% CD8). Secondary responses were weaker yet peaked faster, day 5 versus 15. Abundant bulk-derived clonotypes could contaminate FACS-sorted repertoires.

5'RACE template switching generated TCR cDNA, adding a universal primer site and UMIs. TCRdb independently ran MiXCR on the 5' RACE reads; one entry per CDR3 protein. This table holds about 630,000 distinct CDR3 sequences, approximately 13% found once. This CDR3 has 15 amino acids. Germline V gene data show CDR1 as SEHNR and CDR2 as FQNEAQ (reference sequence). V lost 8 bases and J lost 7; bases outside the gene matches: 11. Sequenced material: PBMCs, taken on the day of the yellow fever booster vaccination. This sequence was found in a man aged 25-45 years who received the YFV17D yellow fever vaccine. The chain recombines TRBV7-9 with TRBJ2-1; 10 bases are a match to TRBD2. CDR3 protein: CASGLAGVKWNEQFF. The CDR3 DNA sequence: TGTGCCAGCGGTCTAGCGGGAGTAAAGTGGAATGAGCAGTTCTTC.